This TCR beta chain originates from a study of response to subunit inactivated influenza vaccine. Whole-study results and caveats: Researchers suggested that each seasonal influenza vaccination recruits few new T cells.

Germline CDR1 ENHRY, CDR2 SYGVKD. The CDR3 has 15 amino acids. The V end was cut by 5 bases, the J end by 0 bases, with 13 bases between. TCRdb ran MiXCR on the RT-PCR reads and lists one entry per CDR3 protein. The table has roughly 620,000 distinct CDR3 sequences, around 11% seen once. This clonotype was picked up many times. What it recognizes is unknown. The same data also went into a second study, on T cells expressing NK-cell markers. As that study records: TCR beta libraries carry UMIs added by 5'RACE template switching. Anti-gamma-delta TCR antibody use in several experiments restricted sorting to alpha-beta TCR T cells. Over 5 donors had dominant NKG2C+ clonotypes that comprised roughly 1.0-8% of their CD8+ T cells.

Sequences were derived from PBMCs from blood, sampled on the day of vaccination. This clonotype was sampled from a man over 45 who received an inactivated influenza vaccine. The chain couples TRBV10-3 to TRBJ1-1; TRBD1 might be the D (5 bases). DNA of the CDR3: TGTGCCATCAGTAAAGAACCGACAGTGAACACTGAAGCTTTCTTT. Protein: CAISKEPTVNTEAFF.